The 32 T cell receptor beta chains below come from one sample, sequenced in a study of blood T cells in healthy people across ages. Next came a second PCR, run for about 6 to 12 cycles, which used a sample-barcoded 5' primer along with a J-beta primer mix. Using its own MiXCR run on the 5' RACE reads, TCRdb lists one record per CDR3 protein. The repertoire consists of about 1,400,000 distinct CDR3 sequences, with roughly 40% occurring once and the leading ten covering 6.5% to 10%. Material: blood. Every receptor here comes from a woman younger than 35 in good health.

The chain employs TRBV4-2 and TRBJ1-2; 10 positions agree with TRBD1. Germline V lookup: CDR1 LGHNA, CDR2 YNFKEQ. The length of the CDR3 is 15 residues. V lost 5 bases to trimming and J lost 4 bases; unmatched junction nucleotides: 7. The CDR3 DNA reads TGTGCCAGCAGCGGACAGGGGGGTGGGGGCTATGGCTACACCTTC. This codes for CASSGQGGGGYGYTF.

This chain joins TRBV7-2 and TRBJ2-7, with 8 bases aligning to TRBD2. V gave up 7 bases and J gave up 3 bases; unmatched junction bases: 8. Germline V lookup: CDR1 SGHTA, CDR2 FQGNSA. CDR3 length: 14 residues. CDR3 protein: CASTYQLAVYEQYF. The CDR3 DNA reads as TGTGCCAGCACTTATCAACTAGCGGTCTACGAGCAGTACTTC.

The chain recombines TRBV7-2 with TRBJ2-7; 11 bases are shared with TRBD1. The CDR3 is 15 residues long. From germline, CDR1 is SGHTA and CDR2 FQGNSA. The ends lost 5 bases at V and 7 bases at J; junction bases unmatched: 10. CDR3 DNA sequence: TGTGCCAGCAGCGATCCGGGACAGGGGGACAATGAGCAGTACTTC. Translated, it gives CASSDPGQGDNEQYF. Full variable domain (outside the CDR3, taken from reference TRBV7-2 and TRBJ2-7): GAGVSQSPSNKVTEKGKDVELRCDPISGHTALYWYRQSLGQGLEFLIYFQGNSAPDKSGLPSDRFSAERTGGSVSTLTIQRTQQEDSAVYLCASSDPGQGDNEQYFGPGTRLTVT.

This chain links TRBV6-6 with TRBJ1-2; D remains ambiguous. This CDR3 is built from 15 residues. Trimming shortened V by 6 bases and J by 3 bases, and 17 bases separated the two germline ends. Germline V gene lookup returns CDR1 MNHNY and CDR2 SVGAGI (reference sequence). CDR3 DNA sequence: TGTGCCAGCAGCTTGGGGAGAGCGAGTTACTATGGCTACACCTTC. Translation: CASSLGRASYYGYTF.

This chain joins TRBV14 and TRBJ2-5, with TRBD1 matching 10 bases. The CDR3 sequence is 16 residues long. CDR1 and CDR2 from the germline V gene are SGHDN and FVKESK. J gave up 11 bases and V 2 bases, and 14 bases lay outside the gene matches. The CDR3 protein is CASSQWGQGIRDEQYF. The CDR3 nucleotides read TGTGCCAGCAGCCAATGGGGACAGGGGATTCGGGATGAGCAGTACTTC.

The rearrangement joins TRBV27 to TRBJ2-6; D unclear. The CDR3 runs to 15 residues. Trimming took 5 bases from V and 0 from J, leaving 8 bases between them. Germline CDR1 is MNHEY and CDR2 is SMNVEV (reference sequence). CDR3 bases: TGTGCCAGCAGTCCCAACCCCTCTGGGGCCAACGTCCTGACTTTC. This gives the protein CASSPNPSGANVLTF.

This clonotype turned up a few times. The chain joins TRBV28 to TRBJ2-5; 8 positions match TRBD2. The DNA matches TRBJ2-7 better at its end, which makes the J call doubtful. CDR1 is MDHEN and CDR2 is SYDVKM in the germline V gene. This CDR3 spans 14 amino acids. The CDR3 region has the DNA TGTGCCAGCAGTGTACCCCGGGAGGGTCGCGAGCAGTACTTC. It codes for CASSVPREGREQYF.

This clonotype was recorded a few times. This chain connects TRBV20-1 to TRBJ1-2; possibly TRBD1 for D (5 bases). Trimming took off 3 bases at V and 6 bases at J, with 11 bases between the two ends. From germline, CDR1 is DFQATT and CDR2 SNEGSKA (reference sequence). CDR3 length equals 12 residues. The CDR3: CSASGGEDGYTF. Here the CDR3 DNA reads TGCAGTGCTAGCGGGGGGGAGGATGGCTACACCTTC.

This clonotype was observed a handful of times. V usage is TRBV3-1 and J usage is TRBJ2-4, with TRBD1 matching 9 bases. The CDR3 length is 15 residues. Losses at the gene ends were 4 bases for V and 7 bases for J; bases not matched to a gene: 8. CDR1 and CDR2 from the germline V gene are LGHDT and YNNKEL (reference sequence). In DNA form, the CDR3 reads TGTGCCAGCAGCCTGGCCGGGACAGGGCGGAACATTCAGTACTTC. Its protein is CASSLAGTGRNIQYF.

This clonotype was counted between two and nine times. This chain uses TRBV20-1 with TRBJ2-7, with TRBD1 as a possible D gene (6 bases). V was pared by 2 bases and J by 3 bases, with 17 bases between. CDR1 and CDR2 (germline): DFQATT, SNEGSKA (reference sequence). The CDR3 is 15 amino acids. CDR3 in DNA: TGCAGTGCTAGAACCTACTCCGGGACAATCTACGAGCAGTACTTC. Translated, it gives CSARTYSGTIYEQYF.

The sample holds a few counts of this clonotype. This rearrangement joins TRBV6-1 to TRBJ1-2; TRBD1 agrees at 7 bases. The V gene end was trimmed by 6 bases and the J gene end by 2 bases; junction bases not matched to a gene: 9. Germline V gene sequence: CDR1 MNHNS, CDR2 SASEGT. This CDR3 is 15 amino acids long. For the CDR3, the DNA is TGTGCCAGCAGGATAAGGGACAGCAAAAACTATGGCTACACCTTC. This sequence encodes CASRIRDSKNYGYTF.

This clonotype has just one count. The gene calls are TRBV6-2 or TRBV6-3 and TRBJ1-5, with unresolved D. This CDR3 region has 14 residues. With 6 bases removed from V and 2 bases from J, the gap between germline ends came to 11 bases. Per the germline V gene, CDR1 is MNHEY and CDR2 is SVGEGT. CDR3 residues: CASREQNGNQPQHF. CDR3 DNA sequence: TGTGCCAGCAGGGAACAGAATGGCAATCAGCCCCAGCATTTT.

The chain carries TRBV3-1 and TRBJ2-3, with D perhaps TRBD2 (5 bases). Per germline, CDR1 LGHDT and CDR2 YNNKEL (reference sequence). CDR3 length: 15 amino acids. The V gene lost 1 base and the J gene lost 2 bases, with 10 bases spanning the gap. The CDR3 region is CASSQAAGLTDTQYF. Here the CDR3 DNA reads TGTGCCAGCAGCCAAGCGGCGGGTCTCACAGATACGCAGTATTTT.

This clonotype was picked up a small number of times. This chain uses TRBV20-1 with TRBJ2-7, with 7 bases identical to TRBD2. The CDR3 totals 14 residues. Trimming removed 2 bases from V and 3 bases from J; junction bases left unmatched: 7. Germline CDR1 and CDR2: DFQATT and SNEGSKA (reference sequence). The CDR3 sequence is CSARTREPGYEQYF. The CDR3 coding sequence is TGCAGTGCTAGAACGCGGGAGCCGGGCTACGAGCAGTACTTC.

V gene TRBV5-1 combines with J gene TRBJ1-2; D might be TRBD1 (5 bases). Trimming cost V 4 bases and J 1 base, with 14 bases left between them. This CDR3 comprises 15 residues. CDR1 and CDR2 from the germline V gene are SGHRS and YFSETQ. The CDR3 nucleotides read TGCGCCAGCAGCAGGGCCTTACAGGATAACTATGGCTACACCTTC. Translating gives CASSRALQDNYGYTF.

The table lists this clonotype with a few counts. The J gene is TRBJ2-5, the V gene TRBV4-1; D is unclear. This CDR3 spans 12 amino acids. Germline loops: CDR1 MGHRA, CDR2 YSYEKL. Trimming removed 2 bases at V and 5 bases at J, with 6 bases between. CDR3 residues: CASSQPMETQYF. As DNA, the CDR3 is TGCGCCAGCAGCCAACCCATGGAGACCCAGTACTTC.

The chain combines TRBV3-1 with TRBJ2-3, with a possible D match to TRBD2 (5 bases). V was clipped by 4 bases and J by 5 bases, with 16 bases between them. The CDR3 spans 15 residues. Germline CDR1 reads LGHDT; CDR2 reads YNNKEL (reference sequence). Here the CDR3 reads CASSLRTASGDTQYF. The CDR3, as DNA: TGTGCCAGCAGCCTGCGGACTGCCAGCGGAGATACGCAGTATTTT.

This clonotype was detected only a few times. V is TRBV20-1 and J is TRBJ2-1; 8 bases match TRBD2. The CDR3 sequence is 15 residues long. The germline V gene encodes CDR1 DFQATT and CDR2 SNEGSKA (reference sequence). The V segment lost 6 bases and the J segment 8 bases; nucleotides outside the gene matches: 15. DNA of the CDR3: TGCAGTGCGGCCTCCCCCGCGGGGGGCCTCGATGAGCAGTTCTTC. This sequence encodes CSAASPAGGLDEQFF.

This clonotype showed up just a few times. The chain carries TRBV5-1 and TRBJ2-3, with TRBD2 matching over 8 bases. Germline V lookup: CDR1 SGHRS, CDR2 YFSETQ. The CDR3 length is 17 residues. The V and J ends lost 3 bases and 2 bases, in that order; junction bases with no gene match: 11. The chain's CDR3 is CASSWPLAAGSTDTQYF. Written as DNA, the CDR3 is TGCGCCAGCAGCTGGCCACTAGCGGCGGGATCCACAGATACGCAGTATTTT.

This rearrangement joins TRBV7-9 to TRBJ2-7, with a possible D match to TRBD1 (6 bases). The J call may be mistaken, given a closer DNA end match to TRBJ2-5. Germline V lookup: CDR1 SEHNR, CDR2 FQNEAQ (reference sequence). CDR3 length: 16 residues. This chain's CDR3 is CASSLGGRGLQETQYF. Written as DNA, the CDR3 is TGTGCCAGCAGCTTAGGGGGCAGGGGTCTTCAAGAGACCCAGTACTTC.

Many counts were recorded for this clonotype. This chain uses TRBV11-2 with TRBJ2-3; the match to TRBD1 covers 9 bases. Germline V CDR1 and CDR2: SGHAT, FQNNGV. The CDR3 consists of 13 residues. Losses at the gene ends were 6 bases for V and 11 bases for J; bases not matched to a gene: 9. The CDR3 is CASSHVTGQGQYF. The CDR3 DNA reads TGTGCCAGCAGTCACGTCACGGGACAGGGGCAGTATTTT.

This clonotype was counted once. This clone may be a read error of a much larger clone one base away. V usage is TRBV27 and J usage is TRBJ2-7, with TRBD2 matching over 10 bases. The CDR3 consists of 15 residues. Germline assignment: CDR1 MNHEY and CDR2 SMNVEV (reference sequence). The J segment lost 7 bases and the V segment lost 6 bases, leaving 12 bases of the junction unmatched. CDR3 region: CASREPGLALHEQYF. The CDR3 region has the DNA TGTGCCAGCAGAGAGCCGGGACTAGCGCTCCATGAGCAGTACTTC.

Worth noting for this clonotype: An end of the junction does not agree with germline; a read error may underlie this. The chain joins TRBV7-2 to TRBJ2-7, with TRBD2 identical over 8 bases. Per germline, CDR1 SGHTA and CDR2 FQGNSA. This CDR3 region has 13 residues. The DNA for the CDR3 is TGTGCCAGTAGCTTCATTAGCGGGACAGAGCAGTACTTC. Amino acids: CASSFISGTEQYF. Variable domain in full (rest from reference TRBV7-2 and TRBJ2-7): GAGVSQSPSNKVTEKGKDVELRCDPISGHTALYWYRQSLGQGLEFLIYFQGNSAPDKSGLPSDRFSAERTGGSVSTLTIQRTQQEDSAVYLCASSFISGTEQYFGPGTRLTVT.

This clonotype was seen a few times. This chain links TRBV6-6 with TRBJ1-5; 11 bases align to TRBD1. The germline V gene has CDR1 MNHNY and CDR2 SVGAGI (reference sequence). CDR3 size: 15 residues. V lost 6 bases to trimming and J lost 6 bases; unmatched junction nucleotides: 7. CDR3 bases: TGTGCCAGCAGCTTGAGGACAGGGGGCGGTCAGCCCCAGCATTTT. Translated, it gives CASSLRTGGGQPQHF.

This rearrangement joins TRBV12-5 to TRBJ1-2; D not resolved. This CDR3 spans 13 amino acids. Deletions cut 7 bases from V and 2 bases from J, with 11 bases between. The V gene's germline CDR1 is LGHNT and CDR2 FRNRAP. In nucleotides, the CDR3 is TGTGCTAGTGCTCACCTGAGCAACTATGGCTACACCTTC. This gives the protein CASAHLSNYGYTF.

For the CDR3, the DNA is TGCGCCAGCAGCCGCTTGTCGCTAGCGGATTACAATGAGCAGTTCTTC. Protein: CASSRLSLADYNEQFF. The chain employs TRBV4-1 and TRBJ2-1, with 7 bases aligning to TRBD2. There are 16 residues in the CDR3. Trimming removed 4 bases from V and 4 bases from J; junction bases left unmatched: 10. Germline assignment: CDR1 MGHRA and CDR2 YSYEKL.

The gene calls are TRBV10-3 and TRBJ1-1; TRBD1 agrees at 7 bases. CDR1 and CDR2 (germline): ENHRY, SYGVKD. This CDR3 has 15 residues. Trimming took 6 bases from V and 5 from J; bases not matched to a gene: 12. CDR3 protein: CAIRRQGLVGTEAFF. DNA of the CDR3: TGTGCCATCAGGAGACAGGGTCTAGTGGGGACTGAAGCTTTCTTT.

This clonotype showed up many times. The rearrangement joins TRBV20-1 to TRBJ1-2; no clear D gene. The germline V gene has CDR1 DFQATT and CDR2 SNEGSKA (reference sequence). Trimming removed 6 bases at V and 0 bases at J, with 8 bases between. The length of the CDR3 is 12 residues. The CDR3 DNA reads TGCAGTGCCAAGACTGCTAACTATGGCTACACCTTC. It yields the protein CSAKTANYGYTF.

The table lists this clonotype with a few counts. This chain links TRBV7-2 with TRBJ2-1; D not resolved. Germline loops: CDR1 SGHTA, CDR2 FQGNSA. There are 15 residues in the CDR3. Trimming left V 5 bases short and J 3 bases short, with 14 bases between. The CDR3 reads CASSPQSWGYNEQFF. CDR3 sequence (DNA): TGTGCCAGCAGCCCCCAATCTTGGGGCTACAATGAGCAGTTCTTC.

The chain employs TRBV10-3 and TRBJ2-1; D remains unclear. The J call may not be correct, given that the DNA end is closer to TRBJ2-7. In germline, CDR1 is ENHRY, CDR2 SYGVKD. The CDR3 runs to 15 residues. This CDR3 reads CAISEGPPPYNEQYF. In DNA, the CDR3 is TGTGCCATCAGTGAGGGACCGCCCCCCTACAATGAGCAGTACTTC.

The V call is TRBV10-2, the J call TRBJ2-7, with no clear D. CDR3 length: 14 amino acids. Germline lookup yields CDR1 WSHSY and CDR2 SAAADI. Trimming left V 11 bases short and J 5 bases short, with 22 bases between. The DNA for the CDR3 is TGCGCCTGTGGTGAGTCGGTCATAGGGAACGAGCAGTACTTC. This encodes CACGESVIGNEQYF.

The chain carries TRBV12-3 or TRBV12-4 and TRBJ2-1, with TRBD1 matching 8 bases. Matching the DNA end better, TRBJ2-7 makes the J call doubtful. The CDR3 sequence is 12 residues long. CDR3 amino acids: CATGTGYNEQYF. In DNA, the CDR3 is TGTGCCACCGGGACAGGCTACAATGAGCAGTACTTC.